This TCR beta chain came from a study of response to subunit inactivated influenza vaccine. General study results and limits: It was the authors' suggestion that each seasonal influenza vaccination recruits few new T cells.

The germline V gene has CDR1 DFQATT and CDR2 SNEGSKA (reference sequence). The CDR3 contains 14 residues. The junction had 8 bases not matched to a gene; V was cut back by 3 bases and J by 9 bases. Worth noting for this clonotype: Its antigen remains unknown.

TCRdb recomputed calls from the RT-PCR reads with MiXCR, one row per CDR3 protein. The sample comprises approximately 490,000 distinct CDR3 sequences, roughly 7.9% of which are singletons, and around 13% rests with the top ten. This chain connects TRBV20-1 to TRBJ2-1; TRBD2 agrees at 10 bases. The clonotype originates from a man aged 45 to 70 who received an inactivated influenza vaccine. Sample: PBMCs from blood, taken about 24 months after vaccination. CDR3 loop: CSASKTSGWSEQFF. In nucleotides, the CDR3 is TGCAGTGCTAGCAAGACTAGCGGGTGGAGTGAGCAGTTCTTC.